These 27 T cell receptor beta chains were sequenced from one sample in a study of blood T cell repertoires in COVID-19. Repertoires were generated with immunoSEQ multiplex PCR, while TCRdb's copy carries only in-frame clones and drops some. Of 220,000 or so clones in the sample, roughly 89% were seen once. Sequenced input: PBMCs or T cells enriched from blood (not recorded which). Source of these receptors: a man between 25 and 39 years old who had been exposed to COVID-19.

This CDR3 is CSAPTGYNYGYTF. The CDR3 region has the DNA TGCAGCGCCCCGACAGGTTATAACTATGGCTACACCTTC. This rearrangement joins TRBV29-1 to TRBJ1-2; weak D call: TRBD1 (6 bases). V lost 7 bases, J lost 1 base, and 13 bases lay in between. Germline assignment: CDR1 SQVTM and CDR2 ANQGSEA. The CDR3 is 13 residues long.

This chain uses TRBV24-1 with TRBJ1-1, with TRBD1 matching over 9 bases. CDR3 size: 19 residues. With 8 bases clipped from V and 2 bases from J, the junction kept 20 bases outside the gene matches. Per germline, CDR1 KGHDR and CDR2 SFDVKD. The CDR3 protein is CATKASGTGSGRNNTEAFF. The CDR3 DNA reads TGTGCCACCAAGGCCTCCGGGACAGGGTCGGGTAGGAACAACACTGAAGCTTTCTTT.

CDR3 nucleotides: TGCGCCAGCAGTCTAATTACCGGGACTCAGAATGAGCAGTTCTTC. Translated, it gives CASSLITGTQNEQFF. V and J are TRBV5-1 and TRBJ2-1, with D tentatively TRBD2 (6 bases). CDR3 length: 15 residues. CDR1 SGHRS and CDR2 YFSETQ come from the germline V gene. V lost 5 bases to trimming and J lost 7 bases, with 19 bases between them.

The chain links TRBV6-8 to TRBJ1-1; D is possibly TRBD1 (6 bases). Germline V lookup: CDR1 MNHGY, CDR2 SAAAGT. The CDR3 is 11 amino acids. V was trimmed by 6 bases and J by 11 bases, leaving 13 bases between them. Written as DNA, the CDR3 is TGTGCCAGCAGCTACAACAGGGATGCTTTCTTT. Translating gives CASSYNRDAFF.

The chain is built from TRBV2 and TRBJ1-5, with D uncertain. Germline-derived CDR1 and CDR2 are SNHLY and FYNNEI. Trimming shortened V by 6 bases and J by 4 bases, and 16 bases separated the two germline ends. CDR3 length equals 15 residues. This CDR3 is CASRLDPLSNQPQHF. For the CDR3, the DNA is TGTGCCAGCAGGCTTGATCCCCTAAGTAATCAGCCCCAGCATTTT.

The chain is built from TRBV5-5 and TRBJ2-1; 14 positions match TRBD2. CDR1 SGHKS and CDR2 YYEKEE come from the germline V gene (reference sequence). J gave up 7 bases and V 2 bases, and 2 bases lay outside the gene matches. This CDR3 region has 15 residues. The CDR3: CASSLWTSGGNEQFF. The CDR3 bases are TGTGCCAGCAGCTTATGGACTAGCGGGGGGAATGAGCAGTTCTTC. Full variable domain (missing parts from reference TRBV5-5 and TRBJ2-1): DAGVTQSPTHLIKTRGQQVTLRCSPISGHKSVSWYQQVLGQGPQFIFQYYEKEERGRGNFPDRFSARQFPNYSSELNVNALLLGDSALYLCASSLWTSGGNEQFFGPGTRLTVL.

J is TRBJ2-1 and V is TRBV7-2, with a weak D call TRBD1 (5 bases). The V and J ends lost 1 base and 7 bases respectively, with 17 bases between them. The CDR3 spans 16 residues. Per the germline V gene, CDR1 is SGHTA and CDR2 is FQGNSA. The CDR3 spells CASSLEGKVARNEQFF. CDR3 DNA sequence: TGTGCCAGCAGCTTAGAGGGGAAGGTTGCTAGGAATGAGCAGTTCTTC.

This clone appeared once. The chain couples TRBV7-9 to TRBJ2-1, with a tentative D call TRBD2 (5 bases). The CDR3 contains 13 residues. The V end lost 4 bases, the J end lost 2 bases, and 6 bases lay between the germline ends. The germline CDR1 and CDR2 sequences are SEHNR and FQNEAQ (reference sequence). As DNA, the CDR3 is TGTGCCAGCAGCTCCGGGGCCTACAATGAGCAGTTCTTC. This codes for CASSSGAYNEQFF.

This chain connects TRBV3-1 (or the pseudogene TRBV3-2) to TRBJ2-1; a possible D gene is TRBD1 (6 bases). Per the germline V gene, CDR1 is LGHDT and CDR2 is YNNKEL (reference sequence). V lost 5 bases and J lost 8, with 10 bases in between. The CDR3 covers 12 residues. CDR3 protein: CASSSDSHEQFF. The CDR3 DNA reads TGTGCCAGCAGCTCGGACAGTCATGAGCAGTTCTTC.

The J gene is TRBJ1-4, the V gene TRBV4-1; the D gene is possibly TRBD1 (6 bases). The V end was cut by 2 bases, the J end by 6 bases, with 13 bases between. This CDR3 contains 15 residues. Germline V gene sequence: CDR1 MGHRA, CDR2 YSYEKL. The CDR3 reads CASSQLQGYDEKLFF. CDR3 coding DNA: TGCGCCAGCAGCCAACTACAGGGTTACGATGAAAAACTGTTTTTT.

For the CDR3, the DNA is TGTGCCAGCAGTTACTCGATAACAGGGATCACTGAAGCTTTCTTT. As protein: CASSYSITGITEAFF. This chain connects TRBV6-5 to TRBJ1-1; D possibly corresponds to TRBD1 (6 bases). Trimming left V 0 bases short and J 4 bases short, with 12 bases between. Germline CDR1 reads MNHEY; CDR2 reads SVGAGI. CDR3 length: 15 amino acids.

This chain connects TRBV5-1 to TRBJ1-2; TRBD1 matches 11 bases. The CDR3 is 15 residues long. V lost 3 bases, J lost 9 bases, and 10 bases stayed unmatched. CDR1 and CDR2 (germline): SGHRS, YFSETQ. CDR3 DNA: TGCGCCAGCAGCTACTCGGACAGGGGGCGTCTTCGCTACACCTTC. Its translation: CASSYSDRGRLRYTF. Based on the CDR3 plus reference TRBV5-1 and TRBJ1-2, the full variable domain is KAGVTQTPRYLIKTRGQQVTLSCSPISGHRSVSWYQQTPGQGLQFLFEYFSETQRNKGNFPGRFSGRQFSNSRSEMNVSTLELGDSALYLCASSYSDRGRLRYTFGSGTRLTVV.

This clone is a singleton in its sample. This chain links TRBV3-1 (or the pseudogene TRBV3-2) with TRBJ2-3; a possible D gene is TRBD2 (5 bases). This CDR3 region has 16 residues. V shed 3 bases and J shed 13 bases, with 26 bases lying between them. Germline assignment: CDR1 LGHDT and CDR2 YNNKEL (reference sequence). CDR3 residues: CASSQTKPPGPGAKYF. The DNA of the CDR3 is TGTGCCAGCAGCCAGACTAAACCCCCGGGCCCCGGAGCGAAGTATTTT.

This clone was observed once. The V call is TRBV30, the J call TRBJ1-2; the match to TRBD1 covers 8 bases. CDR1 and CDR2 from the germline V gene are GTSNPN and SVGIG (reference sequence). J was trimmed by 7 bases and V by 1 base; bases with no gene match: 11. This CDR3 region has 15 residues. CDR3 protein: CAWSERSQGAGGYTF. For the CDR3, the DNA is TGTGCCTGGAGTGAACGGAGTCAGGGGGCTGGTGGCTACACCTTC.

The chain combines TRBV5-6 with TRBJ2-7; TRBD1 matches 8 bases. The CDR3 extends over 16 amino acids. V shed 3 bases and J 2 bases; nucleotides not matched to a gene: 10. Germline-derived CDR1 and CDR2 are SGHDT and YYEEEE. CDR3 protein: CASSSYEAGGAYEQYF. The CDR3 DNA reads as TGTGCCAGCAGCTCGTATGAGGCAGGGGGCGCCTACGAGCAGTACTTC.

Written as DNA, the CDR3 is TGTGCCAGCAGTGAAAGGCGGGGGGTCTTCTACGAGCAGTACTTC. Its translation is CASSERRGVFYEQYF. The V and J genes are TRBV2 and TRBJ2-7; 8 nucleotides line up with TRBD2. The CDR3 is 15 amino acids. V dropped 2 bases and J dropped 3; count of bases not matched to a gene: 6. Germline CDR1 is SNHLY and CDR2 is FYNNEI.

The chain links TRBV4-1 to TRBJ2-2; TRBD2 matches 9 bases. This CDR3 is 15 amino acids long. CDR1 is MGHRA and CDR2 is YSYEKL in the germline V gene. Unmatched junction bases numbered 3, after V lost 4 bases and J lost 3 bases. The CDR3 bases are TGCGCCAGCAGCCGCGGGGGGGTGGACACCGGGGAGCTGTTTTTT. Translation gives CASSRGGVDTGELFF.

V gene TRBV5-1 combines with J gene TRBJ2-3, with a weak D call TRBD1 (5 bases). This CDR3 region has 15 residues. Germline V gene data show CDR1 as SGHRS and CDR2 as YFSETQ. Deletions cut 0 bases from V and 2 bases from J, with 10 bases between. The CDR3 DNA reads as TGCGCCAGCAGCTTGGCCGACAGCTACACAGATACGCAGTATTTT. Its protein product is CASSLADSYTDTQYF.

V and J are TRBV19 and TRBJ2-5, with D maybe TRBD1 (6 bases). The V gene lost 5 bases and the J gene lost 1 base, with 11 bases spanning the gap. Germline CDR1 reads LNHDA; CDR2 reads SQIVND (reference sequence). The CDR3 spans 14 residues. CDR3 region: CASSLTGGQETQYF. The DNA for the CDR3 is TGTGCCAGTAGTCTGACAGGAGGCCAAGAGACCCAGTACTTC.

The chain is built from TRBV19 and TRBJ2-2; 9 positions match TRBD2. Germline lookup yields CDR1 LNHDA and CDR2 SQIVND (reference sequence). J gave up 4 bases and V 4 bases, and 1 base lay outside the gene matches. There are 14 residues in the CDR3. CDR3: CASSTSGATGELFF. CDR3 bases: TGTGCCAGTAGTACTAGCGGGGCCACCGGGGAGCTGTTTTTT.

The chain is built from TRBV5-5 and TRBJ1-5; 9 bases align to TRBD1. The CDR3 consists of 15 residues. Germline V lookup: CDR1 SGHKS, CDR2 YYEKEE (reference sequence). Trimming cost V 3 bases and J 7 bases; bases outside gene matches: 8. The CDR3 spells CASSWMGQGGQPQHF. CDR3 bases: TGTGCCAGCAGCTGGATGGGACAGGGTGGACAGCCCCAGCATTTT. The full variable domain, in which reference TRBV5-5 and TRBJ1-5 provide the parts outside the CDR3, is DAGVTQSPTHLIKTRGQQVTLRCSPISGHKSVSWYQQVLGQGPQFIFQYYEKEERGRGNFPDRFSARQFPNYSSELNVNALLLGDSALYLCASSWMGQGGQPQHFGDGTRLSIL.

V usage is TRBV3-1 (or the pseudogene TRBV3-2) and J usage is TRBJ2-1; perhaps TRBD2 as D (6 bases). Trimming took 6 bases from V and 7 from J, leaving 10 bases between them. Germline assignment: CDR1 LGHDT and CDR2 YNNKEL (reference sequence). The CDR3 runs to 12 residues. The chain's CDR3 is CASRGEVNEQFF. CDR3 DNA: TGTGCCAGCAGAGGGGAGGTTAATGAGCAGTTCTTC.

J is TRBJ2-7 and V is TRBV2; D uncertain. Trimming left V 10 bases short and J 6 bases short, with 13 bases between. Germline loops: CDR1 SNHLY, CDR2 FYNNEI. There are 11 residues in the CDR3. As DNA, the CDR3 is TGTGCCACCGAAGACCAGGCCGAGCAGTACTTC. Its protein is CATEDQAEQYF.

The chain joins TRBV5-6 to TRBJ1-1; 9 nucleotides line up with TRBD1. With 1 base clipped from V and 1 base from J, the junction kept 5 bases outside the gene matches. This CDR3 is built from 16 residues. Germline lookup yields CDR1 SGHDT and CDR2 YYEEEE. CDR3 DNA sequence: TGTGCCAGCAGCTTGTTGTGGGACAGGGAGAACACTGAAGCTTTCTTT. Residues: CASSLLWDRENTEAFF.

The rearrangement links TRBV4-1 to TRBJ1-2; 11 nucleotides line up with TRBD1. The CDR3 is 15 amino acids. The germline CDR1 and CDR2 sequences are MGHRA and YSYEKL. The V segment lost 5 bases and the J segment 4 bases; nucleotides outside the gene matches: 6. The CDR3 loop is CASSSGQGAIYGYTF. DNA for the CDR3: TGCGCCAGCAGCTCAGGACAGGGGGCAATCTATGGCTACACCTTC.

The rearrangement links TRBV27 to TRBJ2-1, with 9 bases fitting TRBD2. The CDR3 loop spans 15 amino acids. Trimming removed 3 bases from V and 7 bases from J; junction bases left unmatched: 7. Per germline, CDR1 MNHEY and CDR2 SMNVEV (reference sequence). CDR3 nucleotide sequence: TGTGCCAGCAGTTTTTGGCGGGGGGGCCAAAATGAGCAGTTCTTC. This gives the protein CASSFWRGGQNEQFF.

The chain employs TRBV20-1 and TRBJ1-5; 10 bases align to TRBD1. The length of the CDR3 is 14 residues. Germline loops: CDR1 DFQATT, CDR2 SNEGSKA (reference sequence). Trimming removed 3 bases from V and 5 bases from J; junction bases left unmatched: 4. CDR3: CSASPGTGDQPQHF. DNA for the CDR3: TGCAGTGCTAGTCCCGGGACAGGGGATCAGCCCCAGCATTTT.